This entry concerns a single TCR beta chain. This record belongs to a study of shared clonotypes between healthy human individuals. Whole-study context: Used for every donor were three CD4 naive, three CD4 memory, two CD8 naive and one CD8 memory plate.

In the original processing: Junction-only sequences without quality scores were provided by ImmunoSEQ, so filtering was different. Assay: immunoSEQ multiplex PCR; the TCRdb copy retains only in-frame clones and omits some. That table gives V, J and clone size, and the DNA gave D and trimming. The data contain 2,500,000 or so clones, about 92% of them seen just once; the ten biggest clones take up roughly 0.14%. Memory CD4+ cells were the fraction left after CD45RA+ naive selection. The CDR3 extends over 12 amino acids. The germline V gene encodes CDR1 MDHEN and CDR2 SYDVKM. This rearrangement joins TRBV28 to TRBJ2-5; 7 positions agree with TRBD2. The source is a man aged 18 to 29 in good health. Source material: naive CD4+ T cells sorted from blood. Subset denoted: CD45RA+ positively selected. CDR3 coding DNA: TGTGCGGGGGGGGGAACCCAAGAGACCCAGTACTTC. Its translation: CAGGGTQETQYF. Supplemented by reference TRBV28 and TRBJ2-5, the full variable domain reads DVKVTQSSRYLVKRTGEKVFLECVQDMDHENMFWYRQDPGLGLRLIYFSYDVKMKEKGDIPEGYSVSREKKERFSLILESASTNQTSMYLCAGGGTQETQYFGPGTRLLVL.